A single sample gave rise to the 21 T cell receptor beta chains below, sequenced in a study of breast tumors, draining lymph nodes, adjacent tissues. Breast cancer patients provided tissue from their axillary draining lymph nodes. Using its own MiXCR run on the multiplex PCR reads, TCRdb lists one record per CDR3 protein. The data hold around 300,000 distinct CDR3 sequences, with around 30% observed a single time. Sequenced input: axillary lymph node tissue. These receptors were taken from a female donor with breast cancer. Some clones in this sample may be carry-over from other donors' samples.

This clonotype was seen just once. The V call is TRBV20-1, the J call TRBJ1-1, with TRBD1 matching 8 bases. V was pared by 7 bases and J by 1 base, with 5 bases of the junction left unmatched. Looked up from germline, CDR1 is DFQATT and CDR2 is SNEGSKA (reference sequence). This CDR3 comprises 13 residues. CDR3 protein: CSGDQGANTEAFF. The CDR3 DNA is TGCAGTGGTGACCAGGGGGCGAACACTGAAGCTTTCTTT.

This clonotype was counted at least ten times. For the CDR3, the DNA is TGTGCCAGCAGTACCGGGACAGGGAGTATTGTAGATCAGCCCCAGCATTTT. This sequence encodes CASSTGTGSIVDQPQHF. The rearrangement uses TRBV12-3 or TRBV12-4 and TRBJ1-5, with TRBD1 identical over 9 bases. The CDR3 runs 17 residues. J gave up 5 bases and V 5 bases, and 13 bases lay outside the gene matches.

This clonotype was counted many times. The gene calls are TRBV11-2 and TRBJ2-5, with TRBD2 matching over 7 bases. After removal of 6 bases from V and 0 bases from J, the junction contained 10 bases not matched to a gene. The germline V gene has CDR1 SGHAT and CDR2 FQNNGV. The CDR3 consists of 16 residues. CDR3 region: CASSIAGLGNQETQYF. CDR3 sequence (DNA): TGTGCCAGCAGTATAGCGGGCCTAGGAAACCAAGAGACCCAGTACTTC. Combining the CDR3 with reference TRBV11-2 and TRBJ2-5 gives the whole variable domain EAGVAQSPRYKIIEKRQSVAFWCNPISGHATLYWYQQILGQGPKLLIQFQNNGVVDDSQLPKDRFSAERLKGVDSTLKIQPAKLEDSAVYLCASSIAGLGNQETQYFGPGTRLLVL.

CDR3 sequence (DNA): TGTGCCAGCAGCCAAGCGCTAGCGGGAGGCAAAAACATTCAGTACTTC. This encodes CASSQALAGGKNIQYF. The V call is TRBV4-2, the J call TRBJ2-4; 11 bases map to TRBD2. Germline CDR1 LGHNA, CDR2 YNFKEQ. This CDR3 is 16 amino acids long. With V trimmed by 1 base and J by 3 bases, 2 bases remained unmatched.

There are a few counts of this clonotype. Being one base from a much bigger clone, this may be a read error. The chain recombines TRBV20-1 with TRBJ2-7; D may be TRBD1 (6 bases). The CDR3 sequence is 13 residues long. The V gene lost 3 bases and the J gene lost 9 bases, with 18 bases spanning the gap. Germline CDR1 reads DFQATT; CDR2 reads SNEGSKA (reference sequence). CDR3 loop: CSASVRGLHAQYF. The CDR3 nucleotides are TGCAGTGCTAGTGTCAGGGGCCTTCACGCGCAGTACTTC.

This chain links TRBV30 with TRBJ2-7; 16 positions match TRBD2. Losses at the gene ends were 4 bases for V and 4 bases for J; bases not matched to a gene: 10. The CDR3 runs to 17 residues. In germline, CDR1 is GTSNPN, CDR2 SVGIG (reference sequence). CDR3 protein: CAWNTGTSGRAGYEQYF. The CDR3 coding sequence is TGTGCCTGGAATACCGGGACTAGCGGGAGGGCCGGGTACGAGCAGTACTTC.

The chain is built from TRBV27 and TRBJ2-1; D gene unclear. Deletions cut 5 bases from V and 5 bases from J, with 13 bases between. This CDR3 spans 14 amino acids. The germline V gene encodes CDR1 MNHEY and CDR2 SMNVEV (reference sequence). CDR3 nucleotide sequence: TGTGCCAGCAGTCCCCAAAGGACCAACAATGAGCAGTTCTTC. This codes for CASSPQRTNNEQFF.

The chain is built from TRBV7-2 and TRBJ1-3; D is unclear. V was trimmed by 6 bases and J by 5 bases, leaving 20 bases between them. Germline-derived CDR1 and CDR2 are SGHTA and FQGNSA. The CDR3 totals 16 residues. In DNA, the CDR3 is TGTGCCAGCAGTTCCAGGAGTGGTAAAAAAAGAAACACCATATATTTT. It translates to CASSSRSGKKRNTIYF.

This clonotype came up many times. This chain links TRBV9 with TRBJ2-1, with D possibly matching TRBD2 (5 bases). CDR1 is SGDLS, CDR2 YYNGEE, per germline. The germline V and J ends were trimmed by 1 base and 0 bases, with 8 bases remaining between them. CDR3 length: 15 amino acids. The CDR3 DNA follows: TGTGCCAGCAGCGTAAGCGGTAGCTCCTACAATGAGCAGTTCTTC. This translates into CASSVSGSSYNEQFF.

This clonotype has only one observation. The gene calls are TRBV15 and TRBJ2-3, with 7 positions matching TRBD2. The germline CDR1 and CDR2 sequences are LNHNV and YYDKDF (reference sequence). CDR3 length equals 16 residues. With V trimmed by 0 bases and J by 0 bases, 3 bases remained unmatched. The CDR3 DNA reads TGTGCCACCAGCAGAGAGGCGGGAGTAAGCACAGATACGCAGTATTTT. Translated, it gives CATSREAGVSTDTQYF. The variable domain in full, with the rest retrieved from reference TRBV15 and TRBJ2-3, is DAMVIQNPRYQVTQFGKPVTLSCSQTLNHNVMYWYQQKSSQAPKLLFHYYDKDFNNEADTPDNFQSRRPNTSFCFLDIRSPGLGDTAMYLCATSREAGVSTDTQYFGPGTRLTVL.

The chain combines TRBV7-2 with TRBJ2-7; 10 bases align to TRBD2. The CDR3 runs 17 residues. The J segment lost 2 bases and the V segment lost 2 bases, leaving 9 bases of the junction unmatched. Per the germline V gene, CDR1 is SGHTA and CDR2 is FQGNSA. CDR3 in amino acids: CASSLRLTSGATYEQYF. The CDR3 region has the DNA TGTGCCAGCAGCTTAAGGTTAACTAGCGGGGCAACCTACGAGCAGTACTTC.

A remark on this clonotype: This sequence may be a read error, since a much larger clone differs from it by one base. The CDR3 sequence is CDWRTASNQPQHF. For the CDR3, the DNA is TGTGACTGGAGAACGGCCTCCAATCAGCCCCAGCATTTT. The rearrangement joins TRBV30 to TRBJ1-5, with D uncertain. The CDR3 runs to 13 residues. Germline V lookup: CDR1 GTSNPN, CDR2 SVGIG (reference sequence).

This clonotype was recorded many times. V and J are TRBV2 and TRBJ2-2; TRBD1 is a possible D gene (5 bases). CDR1 SNHLY and CDR2 FYNNEI come from the germline V gene. CDR3 size: 15 residues. V shed 5 bases and J shed 4 bases, with 14 bases lying between them. CDR3 DNA: TGTGCCAGCAGTCGTGACAGAAAACTCACCGGGGAGCTGTTTTTT. It encodes CASSRDRKLTGELFF.

This clonotype was seen at least ten times. J is TRBJ2-5 and V is TRBV5-5; D might be TRBD2 (6 bases). Germline CDR1 reads SGHKS; CDR2 reads YYEKEE (reference sequence). V gave up 4 bases and J gave up 5 bases, with 12 bases separating them. The CDR3 runs 13 residues. The CDR3 region is CASSTLAWETQYF. The CDR3 coding sequence is TGTGCCAGCAGCACACTAGCTTGGGAGACCCAGTACTTC.

This chain connects TRBV29-1 to TRBJ2-7, with 14 bases aligning to TRBD2. The CDR3 totals 17 residues. Trimming at V came to 1 base and at J to 4 bases, leaving 9 bases not matched to a gene. CDR1 SQVTM and CDR2 ANQGSEA come from the germline V gene. The CDR3 sequence is CSVEGNAGTSGSYEQYF. CDR3 DNA: TGCAGCGTTGAAGGGAACGCCGGGACTAGCGGGAGTTACGAGCAGTACTTC.

In regard to this clonotype: A much larger clone sits a single nucleotide away, making a read error possible. This chain joins TRBV5-1 and TRBJ2-5; a possible D gene is TRBD2 (6 bases). In germline, CDR1 is SGHRS, CDR2 YFSETQ. The CDR3 runs to 14 residues. For the CDR3, the DNA is TGCGCCTGCAGCTTGGGGGACTCGAGGGAGACCCAGTACTTC. Protein sequence: CACSLGDSRETQYF.

As to this clonotype: Germline is not matched at one junction end, which may reflect a read error. The rearrangement links TRBV10-2 to TRBJ2-2; possibly TRBD2 for D (5 bases). The CDR3 is 13 residues long. The germline V gene encodes CDR1 WSHSY and CDR2 SAAADI. The CDR3, as DNA: TGTGCCAGCAGTCCCGGACGTACCGGGGAGCCGTTTTTT. It translates to CASSPGRTGEPFF.

A note on this clonotype: One junction end does not reproduce the germline sequence, and a read error may be involved. The J gene is TRBJ2-2, the V gene TRBV19, with TRBD2 matching over 8 bases. The CDR3 has 17 amino acids. The germline CDR1 and CDR2 sequences are LNHDA and SQIVND (reference sequence). CDR3: CASSIDPREGKTGEPFF. The DNA of the CDR3 is TGTGCCAGTAGTATAGATCCCCGGGAGGGGAAAACCGGGGAGCCGTTTTTT.

This clonotype was seen repeatedly, ten times or more. The CDR3 spells CSVDAVLGGYTF. CDR3 nucleotide sequence: TGCAGCGTTGATGCGGTGCTCGGTGGCTACACCTTC. The chain links TRBV29-1 to TRBJ1-2; no reliable D call. Germline CDR1 SQVTM, CDR2 ANQGSEA. The CDR3 is 12 residues long. V dropped 3 bases and J dropped 7 bases, with 12 bases sitting between them.

Details on this clonotype: The junction departs from the called germline gene at one end, perhaps through a read error. V gene TRBV7-9 combines with J gene TRBJ2-1, with TRBD2 matching over 7 bases. This CDR3 is 14 amino acids long. Per germline, CDR1 SEHNR and CDR2 FQNEAQ (reference sequence). CDR3 sequence: CASSLAGLKNGQFF. The CDR3, as DNA: TGTGCCAGCAGCTTAGCGGGACTAAAGAATGGGCAGTTCTTC.

With respect to this clonotype: The CDR3 ends on some other residue instead of the conserved phenylalanine or tryptophan, so this is likely a read error. The chain links TRBV25-1 to TRBJ2-5; 9 nucleotides align to TRBD2. Germline V gene sequence: CDR1 MGHDK, CDR2 SYGVNS. This CDR3 contains 15 residues. The CDR3 spells CASSELVSGRETQYL. The CDR3 bases are TGCGCCAGCAGTGAACTTGTTAGCGGGAGAGAGACCCAGTACTTA.